This entry concerns a single TCR beta chain. Antigen unknown. This record comes from a study of CD8+ T cells in alopecia areata. The study's findings and limits: Tofacitinib significantly reduced both scalp clonality and expanded CD8+ clones among the top 100.

The CDR3 consists of 15 residues. The V gene's germline CDR1 is SGHVS and CDR2 FQNEAQ. The V and J ends lost 4 bases and 4 bases respectively, with 16 bases between them. The authors extracted RNA and reverse transcribed it into cDNA as the sequencing template. Libraries were prepared by immunoSEQ multiplex PCR; TCRdb keeps only in-frame clonotypes and omits some of them. This sample yields about 110,000 clones, of which roughly three fifths are seen a single time; more than 9% belongs to the top ten. Specified treatment: oral pan-JAK inhibitor, 5-10 mg twice daily. The chain uses TRBV7-8 and TRBJ2-5; TRBD2 is a possible D gene (5 bases). The sample was CD8+ T cells sorted from blood, taken at week 24, from a patient treated with tofacitinib. The source is a human donor with alopecia areata. The CDR3 coding sequence is TGTGCCAGCAGCTACGGACTCGCAGGCTTAGAGACCCAGTACTTC. The encoded protein is CASSYGLAGLETQYF.